The 17 T cell receptor beta chains in this list originate from one sample, sequenced in a study of cytomegalovirus exposure and HLA in healthy donors. Measured with immunoSEQ multiplex PCR; TCRdb has only the in-frame clones, and not every one. The sample has 200,000 to 250,000 clones, 75% to 95% seen once. Input material: PBMCs. The receptors were gathered from a woman younger than 35 in good health and CMV-seronegative.

The chain employs TRBV9 and TRBJ1-1; D gene ambiguous. The V and J ends lost 5 bases and 5 bases respectively, with 7 bases between them. The CDR3 contains 11 residues. Per germline, CDR1 SGDLS and CDR2 YYNGEE. The CDR3 loop is CASRGQTEAFF. The CDR3 DNA reads as TGTGCCAGCAGGGGCCAAACTGAAGCTTTCTTT.

The chain links TRBV7-9 to TRBJ1-1, with a weak D call TRBD1 (5 bases). V was cut by 3 bases and J by 1 base, with 15 bases left in between. CDR3 length: 16 residues. Germline V gives CDR1 SEHNR, CDR2 FQNEAQ (reference sequence). The CDR3 DNA reads TGTGCCAGCAGCTTTCCCCGACAGACGGAGAACACTGAAGCTTTCTTT. Translation gives CASSFPRQTENTEAFF. Filled out from reference TRBV7-9 and TRBJ1-1, the complete variable domain reads DTGVSQNPRHKITKRGQNVTFRCDPISEHNRLYWYRQTLGQGPEFLTYFQNEAQLEKSRLLSDRFSAERPKGSFSTLEIQRTEQGDSAMYLCASSFPRQTENTEAFFGQGTRLTVV.

The V gene is TRBV30, the J gene TRBJ1-1; 7 nucleotides line up with TRBD1. The CDR3 length is 13 residues. Per the germline V gene, CDR1 is GTSNPN and CDR2 is SVGIG (reference sequence). The V gene end was trimmed by 3 bases and the J gene end by 11 bases; junction bases not matched to a gene: 12. The CDR3 reads CAWSPQSAGGAFF. DNA for the CDR3: TGTGCCTGGAGCCCGCAGTCAGCAGGGGGGGCTTTCTTT.

The gene calls are TRBV6-1 and TRBJ2-7; tentative D call: TRBD2 (7 bases). Per germline, CDR1 MNHNS and CDR2 SASEGT. Trimming stripped 5 bases from V and 2 bases from J, with 13 bases between. The CDR3 contains 14 residues. The CDR3 nucleotides are TGTGCCAGCAGTTCAAGGGGGGGGGCCTACGAGCAGTACTTC. It specifies CASSSRGGAYEQYF.

The rearrangement uses TRBV10-2 and TRBJ2-7; D is undetermined. There are 11 residues in the CDR3. Germline CDR1 reads WSHSY; CDR2 reads SAAADI. The V gene lost 4 bases and the J gene lost 6 bases, with 7 bases spanning the gap. The CDR3 spells CASSGTIEQYF. The CDR3 nucleotides read TGCGCCAGCAGTGGTACTATCGAGCAGTACTTC.

V is TRBV7-9 and J is TRBJ1-2; perhaps TRBD1 as D (5 bases). The CDR3 totals 15 residues. The germline V gene encodes CDR1 SEHNR and CDR2 FQNEAQ (reference sequence). The germline V and J ends were trimmed by 1 base and 7 bases, with 16 bases remaining between them. CDR3 loop: CASSLVSRSGLGYTF. Here the CDR3 DNA reads TGTGCCAGCAGCTTAGTATCCCGATCAGGGCTTGGCTACACCTTC.

The gene calls are TRBV29-1 and TRBJ2-5; a possible D gene is TRBD1 (6 bases). The V gene's germline CDR1 is SQVTM and CDR2 ANQGSEA. This CDR3 spans 13 amino acids. Trimming stripped 1 base from V and 9 bases from J, with 15 bases between. In DNA form, the CDR3 reads TGCAGCGTTGAAGCAGGGGCCCAAGGGCCCCAGTACTTC. This sequence encodes CSVEAGAQGPQYF.

This chain joins TRBV4-1 and TRBJ2-2, with D possibly being TRBD2 (6 bases). This CDR3 comprises 17 residues. The V and J ends lost 2 bases and 5 bases respectively, with 18 bases between them. The germline V gene has CDR1 MGHRA and CDR2 YSYEKL. This CDR3 is CASSQPPRLDETGELFF. In nucleotides, the CDR3 is TGCGCCAGCAGCCAACCCCCCCGACTAGATGAGACCGGGGAGCTGTTTTTT.

This clone is a singleton in its sample. V is TRBV6-1 and J is TRBJ2-7; D is perhaps TRBD1 (5 bases). The V end lost 3 bases, the J end lost 5 bases, and 8 bases lay between the germline ends. The CDR3 is made up of 12 amino acids. Germline CDR1 reads MNHNS; CDR2 reads SASEGT. DNA of the CDR3: TGTGCCAGCAGTGAGATAGGGGACGAGCAGTACTTC. It codes for CASSEIGDEQYF.

V gene TRBV6-1 combines with J gene TRBJ2-1; 9 bases line up with TRBD1. The CDR3 sequence is 14 residues long. CDR1 MNHNS and CDR2 SASEGT come from the germline V gene. Trimming removed 8 bases from V and 0 bases from J; junction bases left unmatched: 2. CDR3 in DNA: TGTGCCAGCCGACAGGGGGTCTCCTACAATGAGCAGTTCTTC. As protein: CASRQGVSYNEQFF.

V is TRBV27 and J is TRBJ2-1, with TRBD2 matching 7 bases. The CDR3 extends over 11 amino acids. Per the germline V gene, CDR1 is MNHEY and CDR2 is SMNVEV (reference sequence). The V gene end was trimmed by 6 bases and the J gene end by 13 bases; junction bases not matched to a gene: 6. The CDR3, as DNA: TGTGCCAGCAGGGGGCCGGGGGGACAGTTCTTC. Translating gives CASRGPGGQFF.

This chain links TRBV6-1 with TRBJ1-1; D not resolved. Trimming removed 2 bases at V and 4 bases at J, with 11 bases between. There are 14 residues in the CDR3. Germline-derived CDR1 and CDR2 are MNHNS and SASEGT. The CDR3 protein is CASSESGGGTEAFF. CDR3 in DNA: TGTGCCAGCAGTGAATCTGGCGGAGGCACTGAAGCTTTCTTT.

V usage is TRBV27 and J usage is TRBJ2-7; TRBD2 is a possible D gene (6 bases). The CDR3 contains 13 residues. V was shortened by 9 bases and J by 3 bases, with 15 bases between the two germline ends. Germline V lookup: CDR1 MNHEY, CDR2 SMNVEV (reference sequence). The chain's CDR3 is CARPAGPLYEQYF. The CDR3 DNA reads TGTGCCAGGCCAGCGGGTCCCCTCTACGAGCAGTACTTC.

This sequence joins TRBV19 and TRBJ2-7, with TRBD2 identical over 9 bases. The CDR3 totals 16 residues. From germline, CDR1 is LNHDA and CDR2 SQIVND (reference sequence). Trimming removed 0 bases from V and 2 bases from J; junction bases left unmatched: 5. The CDR3 loop reads CASSIDLAGPTYEQYF. CDR3 DNA sequence: TGTGCCAGTAGTATAGACCTAGCGGGACCCACCTACGAGCAGTACTTC.

The chain has TRBV30 and TRBJ1-2, with 7 nucleotides matching TRBD1. The ends lost 5 bases at V and 7 bases at J; junction bases unmatched: 7. CDR3 length: 12 residues. Germline assignment: CDR1 GTSNPN and CDR2 SVGIG (reference sequence). In DNA, the CDR3 is TGTGCCTGGGGCCGTGACAGGGTTGGCTACACCTTC. It codes for CAWGRDRVGYTF. Using reference TRBV30 and TRBJ1-2 for the parts outside the CDR3, the full variable domain is SQTIHQWPATLVQPVGSPLSLECTVEGTSNPNLYWYRQAAGRGLQLLFYSVGIGQISSEVPQNLSASRPQDRQFILSSKKLLLSDSGFYLCAWGRDRVGYTFGSGTRLTVV.

This clone is a singleton in its sample. This rearrangement joins TRBV5-1 to TRBJ2-2; D uncertain. Germline V gives CDR1 SGHRS, CDR2 YFSETQ. There are 14 residues in the CDR3. V was clipped by 4 bases and J by 4 bases, with 11 bases between them. This CDR3 is CASSPDPGTGELFF. The CDR3 nucleotides are TGCGCCAGCAGCCCTGACCCGGGCACCGGGGAGCTGTTTTTT. The full variable domain, completed using reference TRBV5-1 and TRBJ2-2, is KAGVTQTPRYLIKTRGQQVTLSCSPISGHRSVSWYQQTPGQGLQFLFEYFSETQRNKGNFPGRFSGRQFSNSRSEMNVSTLELGDSALYLCASSPDPGTGELFFGEGSRLTVL.

The V and J genes are TRBV19 and TRBJ1-5; 7 bases are shared with TRBD1. The V gene's germline CDR1 is LNHDA and CDR2 SQIVND (reference sequence). There are 16 residues in the CDR3. V shed 9 bases, J shed 0 bases, and the junction held 11 bases outside the gene matches. DNA of the CDR3: TGTGCCAGCCACCGGACAGGCATGAATAGCAATCAGCCCCAGCATTTT. Amino acid sequence: CASHRTGMNSNQPQHF.